This is a list of T cell receptor beta chains from one sample in a study of cytomegalovirus exposure and HLA in healthy donors. Generated by immunoSEQ multiplex PCR, the TCRdb table keeps only in-frame clones and is missing some. The data hold roughly 93,000 clones, with approximately 80% observed a single time. Sequenced input: PBMCs. Every receptor here comes from a man between 35 and 55 years old in good health and CMV-seronegative. The CDR3 runs from the conserved cysteine through the conserved F or W. The D gene is left open where the match is weak. Expanded clones are given a class, and other clones once, few, many or no size at all.

d_call: NA; j_call: TRBJ1-5; clone_size: NA; v_call: TRBV4-2; cdr3_aa: CASSQGEGFNQPQHF
d_call: NA; j_call: TRBJ2-7; clone_size: few; v_call: TRBV5-4; cdr3_aa: CASSFRTNYEQYF
d_call: NA; j_call: TRBJ2-4; clone_size: NA; v_call: TRBV20-1; cdr3_aa: CSAPILNIQYF
d_call: NA; j_call: TRBJ2-1; clone_size: few; v_call: TRBV9; cdr3_aa: CASSVGGYTGYNEQFF
d_call: NA; j_call: TRBJ2-3; clone_size: NA; v_call: TRBV21-1; cdr3_aa: CASSRQFFSTDTQYF
d_call: TRBD1; j_call: TRBJ1-4; clone_size: NA; v_call: TRBV5-6; cdr3_aa: CASAVAGGNEKLFF
d_call: TRBD1; j_call: TRBJ1-1; clone_size: NA; v_call: TRBV10-3; cdr3_aa: CAISESLQGAPSFF
d_call: TRBD1; j_call: TRBJ2-3; clone_size: few; v_call: TRBV5-1; cdr3_aa: CASSFTGTGGADTQYF
d_call: TRBD2; j_call: TRBJ2-5; clone_size: NA; v_call: TRBV6-1; cdr3_aa: CASSEAGGEQYF
d_call: NA; j_call: TRBJ2-3; clone_size: NA; v_call: TRBV4-1; cdr3_aa: CASSHPNGRGVTDTQYF
d_call: NA; j_call: TRBJ1-6; clone_size: NA; v_call: TRBV30; cdr3_aa: CAWSLSGQGGSPLHF
d_call: NA; j_call: TRBJ2-5; clone_size: NA; v_call: TRBV5-4; cdr3_aa: CASSEGLQETQYF
d_call: TRBD2; j_call: TRBJ2-3; clone_size: NA; v_call: TRBV7-2; cdr3_aa: CASSPGGGRTDTQYF
d_call: NA; j_call: TRBJ1-3; clone_size: NA; v_call: TRBV7-2; cdr3_aa: CASSARDGGYTIYF
d_call: TRBD1; j_call: TRBJ1-4; clone_size: NA; v_call: TRBV9; cdr3_aa: CASSVEGQGWRSTNEKLFF
d_call: NA; j_call: TRBJ1-2; clone_size: NA; v_call: TRBV9; cdr3_aa: CASSADTQTWTF
d_call: TRBD1; j_call: TRBJ2-6; clone_size: NA; v_call: TRBV27; cdr3_aa: CATMQGAYGANVLTF
d_call: NA; j_call: TRBJ2-7; clone_size: NA; v_call: TRBV4-1; cdr3_aa: CASSHGAQGRNEQYF
d_call: NA; j_call: TRBJ1-3; clone_size: NA; v_call: TRBV29-1; cdr3_aa: CSVESDEGVGNTIYF
d_call: NA; j_call: TRBJ2-7; clone_size: NA; v_call: TRBV15; cdr3_aa: CATSGRVGEQYF
d_call: TRBD1; j_call: TRBJ1-1; clone_size: few; v_call: TRBV7-9; cdr3_aa: CASSLVLLRGRLGNTEAFF
d_call: TRBD1; j_call: TRBJ2-7; clone_size: NA; v_call: TRBV10-3; cdr3_aa: CATDRGVGEQYF
d_call: NA; j_call: TRBJ2-5; clone_size: NA; v_call: TRBV11-1; cdr3_aa: CASSTQGSATQYF
d_call: NA; j_call: TRBJ1-1; clone_size: NA; v_call: TRBV5-5; cdr3_aa: CASSLTGGAEAFF
d_call: TRBD1; j_call: TRBJ2-7; clone_size: NA; v_call: TRBV9; cdr3_aa: CASSHTGGEGVPFYEQYF
d_call: NA; j_call: TRBJ1-4; clone_size: NA; v_call: TRBV25-1; cdr3_aa: CASSEFGGNEKLFF
d_call: TRBD1; j_call: TRBJ1-3; clone_size: once; v_call: TRBV11-3; cdr3_aa: CASGNEQGGGNTIYF
d_call: NA; j_call: TRBJ2-2; clone_size: NA; v_call: TRBV13; cdr3_aa: CASSLLLLLEFNTGELFF
d_call: NA; j_call: TRBJ1-5; clone_size: NA; v_call: TRBV11-2; cdr3_aa: CASSPEDYSNQPQHF
d_call: NA; j_call: TRBJ2-7; clone_size: NA; v_call: TRBV2; cdr3_aa: CASSELSGRISYEQYF
d_call: TRBD2; j_call: TRBJ2-1; clone_size: NA; v_call: TRBV14; cdr3_aa: CASSQLERGSREQFF
d_call: NA; j_call: TRBJ1-3; clone_size: NA; v_call: TRBV7-2; cdr3_aa: CASSLTDRSGNTIYF
d_call: TRBD1; j_call: TRBJ1-6; clone_size: NA; v_call: TRBV10-1; cdr3_aa: CASLSGGTGGNSPLHF
d_call: TRBD2; j_call: TRBJ2-2; clone_size: few; v_call: TRBV19; cdr3_aa: CATRGRGVIGELFF
d_call: NA; j_call: TRBJ2-1; clone_size: few; v_call: TRBV19; cdr3_aa: CASSTSSTEQFF
d_call: TRBD1; j_call: TRBJ1-6; clone_size: NA; v_call: TRBV4-1; cdr3_aa: CASSQAGGRSPLHF
d_call: TRBD1; j_call: TRBJ2-1; clone_size: once; v_call: TRBV14; cdr3_aa: CASSQGFKGQDNEQFF
d_call: TRBD1; j_call: TRBJ2-1; clone_size: NA; v_call: TRBV27; cdr3_aa: CASSLGTGVNEQFF
d_call: TRBD2; j_call: TRBJ2-5; clone_size: NA; v_call: TRBV7-9; cdr3_aa: CASSPGREEETQYF
d_call: TRBD1; j_call: TRBJ2-3; clone_size: NA; v_call: TRBV14; cdr3_aa: CASSRVSGTGAKDTQYF
d_call: NA; j_call: TRBJ2-2; clone_size: NA; v_call: TRBV29-1; cdr3_aa: CSVGKGRSVGTGELFF
d_call: NA; j_call: TRBJ2-7; clone_size: NA; v_call: TRBV6-1; cdr3_aa: CASSEAHWTGEQYF
d_call: NA; j_call: TRBJ2-3; clone_size: NA; v_call: TRBV21-1; cdr3_aa: CASSKAGLAGVCTQYF
d_call: NA; j_call: TRBJ2-2; clone_size: NA; v_call: TRBV4-3; cdr3_aa: CASSHASSGATGELFF
d_call: NA; j_call: TRBJ1-1; clone_size: NA; v_call: TRBV6-1; cdr3_aa: CASRASEGVVTEAFF
d_call: NA; j_call: TRBJ2-7; clone_size: NA; v_call: TRBV6-1; cdr3_aa: CASREQVTYEQYF
d_call: TRBD1; j_call: TRBJ2-2; clone_size: NA; v_call: TRBV11-2; cdr3_aa: CASNHPGQGRLGELFF
d_call: NA; j_call: TRBJ2-2; clone_size: few; v_call: TRBV7-2; cdr3_aa: CASSFVPRGTTGELFF